This is a list of T cell receptor beta chains from one sample in a study of regulatory T cells in long-lasting Graves disease. TCRdb fed the multiplex PCR reads into MiXCR, producing one record per CDR3 protein. This table has 540,000 or so distinct CDR3 sequences, approximately 12% appearing once. This same sample was also taken into another study, of T cells in Graves' hyperthyroidism and ophthalmopathy.

The specimen comprised peripheral blood mononuclear cells (PBMCs), sampled at new diagnosis, from a patient treated with antithyroid drugs. These receptor sequences come from a man aged 30-40 years with Graves disease. Each CDR3 is given with its conserved first and last residue. A D gene is named only where the DNA matches it firmly. Part of the rows lack a size; the others show once, few, many or a class for expanded clones.

d_call: NA; v_call: TRBV4-1; clone_size: few; j_call: TRBJ1-1; cdr3_aa: CASSQDRTEASF; cdr3_nt: TGCGCCAGCAGCCAGGACCGCACTGAAGCTTCCTTT
d_call: NA; v_call: TRBV10-3; clone_size: many; j_call: TRBJ1-5; cdr3_aa: CAISRDLGGNQPQHF; cdr3_nt: TGTGCCATCAGTAGGGACCTGGGGGGCAATCAGCCCCAGCATTTT
d_call: NA; v_call: TRBV5-1; clone_size: many; j_call: TRBJ2-7; cdr3_aa: CASSLGPGTYEQYF; cdr3_nt: TGCGCCAGCAGCTTGGGGCCGGGAACCTACGAGCAGTACTTC
d_call: TRBD1; v_call: TRBV29-1; clone_size: many; j_call: TRBJ2-3; cdr3_aa: CSVWDRGPDTQYF; cdr3_nt: TGCAGCGTTTGGGACAGGGGTCCAGATACGCAGTATTTT
d_call: NA; v_call: TRBV12-3/TRBV12-4; clone_size: many; j_call: TRBJ2-1; cdr3_aa: CASSFRTTYNEQFF; cdr3_nt: TGTGCCAGCAGTTTCCGGACTACCTACAATGAGCAGTTCTTC
d_call: NA; v_call: TRBV12-3/TRBV12-4; clone_size: many; j_call: TRBJ1-4; cdr3_aa: CASRMGLGNEKLFF; cdr3_nt: TGTGCCAGCAGGATGGGACTCGGCAATGAAAAACTGTTTTTT
d_call: NA; v_call: TRBV18; clone_size: NA; j_call: TRBJ1-2; cdr3_aa: CASSPGAATRYGYTF; cdr3_nt: TGTGCCAGCTCACCGGGGGCAGCTACCCGCTATGGCTACACCTTC
d_call: NA; v_call: TRBV2; clone_size: many; j_call: TRBJ2-5; cdr3_aa: CASSRDQQETQYF; cdr3_nt: TGTGCCAGCAGTCGGGACCAACAAGAGACCCAGTACTTC
d_call: NA; v_call: TRBV3-1; clone_size: NA; j_call: TRBJ2-2; cdr3_aa: CASSPRTGAGELFF; cdr3_nt: TGTGCCAGCAGCCCTCGAACGGGTGCCGGGGAGCTGTTTTTT
d_call: NA; v_call: TRBV6-1; clone_size: many; j_call: TRBJ1-2; cdr3_aa: CASSERFTTLNYGYTF; cdr3_nt: TGTGCCAGCAGTGAAAGGTTTACAACACTCAACTATGGCTACACCTTC
d_call: NA; v_call: TRBV4-1; clone_size: NA; j_call: TRBJ2-7; cdr3_aa: CASSPKDEGIAYEQYF; cdr3_nt: TGCGCCAGCAGCCCCAAAGACGAGGGCATCGCCTACGAGCAGTACTTC
d_call: NA; v_call: TRBV6-1; clone_size: many; j_call: TRBJ2-1; cdr3_aa: CASKFRPSDHYNEQFF; cdr3_nt: TGTGCCAGCAAGTTTCGACCTAGCGACCACTACAATGAGCAGTTCTTC
d_call: NA; v_call: TRBV29-1; clone_size: many; j_call: TRBJ1-5; cdr3_aa: CSVRGENQPQHF; cdr3_nt: TGCAGCGTTCGTGGGGAGAATCAGCCCCAGCATTTT
d_call: TRBD2; v_call: TRBV6-2/TRBV6-3; clone_size: NA; j_call: TRBJ2-1; cdr3_aa: CASSEAGTINEQFF; cdr3_nt: TGTGCCAGCAGTGAAGCGGGAACGATCAATGAGCAGTTCTTC
d_call: NA; v_call: TRBV24-1; clone_size: few; j_call: TRBJ2-1; cdr3_aa: CATSEQLINEQFF; cdr3_nt: TGTGCCACCAGTGAGCAACTAATCAATGAGCAGTTCTTC
d_call: NA; v_call: TRBV30; clone_size: many; j_call: TRBJ1-1; cdr3_aa: CAWRTDGNTEAFF; cdr3_nt: TGTGCCTGGAGAACCGACGGTAACACTGAAGCTTTCTTT
d_call: NA; v_call: TRBV5-1; clone_size: NA; j_call: TRBJ2-1; cdr3_aa: CASSLASGSASYNEQFF; cdr3_nt: TGCGCCAGCAGCTTGGCCTCGGGTAGCGCTTCCTACAATGAGCAGTTCTTC
d_call: NA; v_call: TRBV3-1; clone_size: few; j_call: TRBJ2-6; cdr3_aa: CASSPRPDSSGANVLTF; cdr3_nt: TGTGCCAGCAGCCCACGGCCCGATAGCTCTGGGGCCAACGTCCTGACTTTC
d_call: NA; v_call: TRBV27; clone_size: many; j_call: TRBJ2-5; cdr3_aa: CASSRTIRPTQYF; cdr3_nt: TGTGCCAGCAGTCGGACTATCCGGCCGACCCAGTACTTC
d_call: TRBD1; v_call: TRBV12-3/TRBV12-4; clone_size: NA; j_call: TRBJ1-5; cdr3_aa: CASRGTVSPCEGQPQHF; cdr3_nt: TGTGCCAGCAGGGGGACAGTCAGCCCTTGTGAGGGTCAGCCCCAGCATTTT
d_call: TRBD1; v_call: TRBV20-1; clone_size: many; j_call: TRBJ2-7; cdr3_aa: CSASKTGVYEQYF; cdr3_nt: TGCAGTGCTAGCAAGACAGGGGTGTACGAGCAGTACTTC
d_call: TRBD2; v_call: TRBV11-2; clone_size: many; j_call: TRBJ2-7; cdr3_aa: CASSLFAGGSYEQYF; cdr3_nt: TGTGCCAGCAGCCTATTTGCGGGGGGGTCCTACGAGCAGTACTTC
d_call: TRBD1; v_call: TRBV18; clone_size: NA; j_call: TRBJ1-4; cdr3_aa: CASQTGDNEKLFF; cdr3_nt: TGTGCCAGCCAGACAGGGGATAATGAAAAACTGTTTTTT
d_call: NA; v_call: TRBV20-1; clone_size: many; j_call: TRBJ2-7; cdr3_aa: CSAINSYEQYF; cdr3_nt: TGCAGTGCTATAAACAGCTACGAGCAGTACTTC
d_call: TRBD2; v_call: TRBV19; clone_size: few; j_call: TRBJ2-7; cdr3_aa: CASSLSRRGSLGEQYF; cdr3_nt: TGTGCCAGTAGTCTCTCGCGGCGCGGGAGCTTGGGCGAGCAGTACTTC
d_call: NA; v_call: TRBV7-2; clone_size: many; j_call: TRBJ2-1; cdr3_aa: CASSLVYNEQFF; cdr3_nt: TGTGCCAGCAGCTTAGTGTACAATGAGCAGTTCTTC
d_call: TRBD1; v_call: TRBV7-2; clone_size: few; j_call: TRBJ1-2; cdr3_aa: CASSLVQGVITF; cdr3_nt: TGTGCCAGCAGCTTAGTACAGGGGGTGATCACCTTC
d_call: NA; v_call: TRBV6-1; clone_size: many; j_call: TRBJ1-1; cdr3_aa: CASRPAGLNEAFF; cdr3_nt: TGTGCCAGCAGGCCGGCGGGGCTGAATGAAGCTTTCTTT
d_call: NA; v_call: TRBV20-1; clone_size: few; j_call: TRBJ1-1; cdr3_aa: CSARGQVPLEAFF; cdr3_nt: TGCAGTGCTAGAGGACAGGTCCCGCTTGAAGCTTTCTTT
d_call: NA; v_call: TRBV29-1; clone_size: NA; j_call: TRBJ1-1; cdr3_aa: CSVDTGLKTEAFF; cdr3_nt: TGCAGCGTAGACACAGGGTTGAAAACTGAAGCTTTCTTT
d_call: NA; v_call: TRBV30; clone_size: few; j_call: TRBJ1-4; cdr3_aa: CACTTGATNEKLFF; cdr3_nt: TGTGCCTGTACTACAGGCGCAACTAATGAAAAACTGTTTTTT
d_call: TRBD1; v_call: TRBV12-3/TRBV12-4; clone_size: many; j_call: TRBJ1-1; cdr3_aa: CASSPGQGLRNTEAFF; cdr3_nt: TGTGCCAGCAGCCCCGGACAGGGCTTGCGAAACACTGAAGCTTTCTTT
d_call: NA; v_call: TRBV6-1; clone_size: NA; j_call: TRBJ1-4; cdr3_aa: CASKLQSSTNEKLFF; cdr3_nt: TGTGCCAGCAAGCTACAAAGCTCAACTAATGAAAAACTGTTTTTT
d_call: TRBD1; v_call: TRBV25-1; clone_size: many; j_call: TRBJ2-7; cdr3_aa: CASIGDRGIYEQYF; cdr3_nt: TGTGCCAGCATAGGAGACAGGGGGATCTACGAGCAGTACTTC
d_call: TRBD1; v_call: TRBV12-3/TRBV12-4; clone_size: many; j_call: TRBJ1-1; cdr3_aa: CASSPDSQGMNTEAFF; cdr3_nt: TGTGCCAGCAGTCCCGACTCACAGGGGATGAACACTGAAGCTTTCTTT
d_call: TRBD2; v_call: TRBV12-3/TRBV12-4; clone_size: many; j_call: TRBJ2-7; cdr3_aa: CASSLSGRAPYEQYF; cdr3_nt: TGTGCCAGCAGTCTTAGCGGGAGGGCCCCCTACGAGCAGTACTTC
d_call: TRBD2; v_call: TRBV19; clone_size: few; j_call: TRBJ2-7; cdr3_aa: CASSKLLAGAHEQYF; cdr3_nt: TGTGCCAGTAGTAAACTACTAGCGGGAGCCCACGAGCAGTACTTC
d_call: TRBD2; v_call: TRBV10-1; clone_size: NA; j_call: TRBJ2-3; cdr3_aa: CASSEIAGAVGDTQYF; cdr3_nt: TGCGCCAGCAGTGAGATAGCGGGAGCGGTCGGAGATACGCAGTATTTT
d_call: NA; v_call: TRBV3-1; clone_size: few; j_call: TRBJ1-4; cdr3_aa: CASSQDLAGEKLFF; cdr3_nt: TGTGCCAGCAGCCAAGATCTCGCTGGTGAAAAACTGTTTTTT
d_call: TRBD2; v_call: TRBV27; clone_size: few; j_call: TRBJ2-7; cdr3_aa: CASRIAGAREQYF; cdr3_nt: TGTGCCAGCAGGATAGCGGGAGCGAGGGAGCAGTACTTC
d_call: NA; v_call: TRBV20-1; clone_size: many; j_call: TRBJ2-3; cdr3_aa: CSARSENTDTQYF; cdr3_nt: TGCAGTGCTAGGAGCGAGAACACAGATACGCAGTATTTT
d_call: TRBD2; v_call: TRBV12-3/TRBV12-4; clone_size: NA; j_call: TRBJ2-1; cdr3_aa: CASSFGAGDEQFF; cdr3_nt: TGTGCCAGCAGTTTTGGTGCGGGGGATGAGCAGTTCTTC
d_call: NA; v_call: TRBV5-1; clone_size: many; j_call: TRBJ2-2; cdr3_aa: CASSPENTGELFF; cdr3_nt: TGTGCCAGCAGCCCAGAGAACACCGGGGAGCTGTTTTTT
d_call: NA; v_call: TRBV18; clone_size: NA; j_call: TRBJ1-2; cdr3_aa: CASSPADSSYGYTF; cdr3_nt: TGTGCCAGCTCACCGGCAGATTCGAGCTATGGCTACACCTTC
d_call: NA; v_call: TRBV20-1; clone_size: NA; j_call: TRBJ1-4; cdr3_aa: CSARTEPNEKLFF; cdr3_nt: TGCAGTGCTAGGACAGAGCCTAATGAAAAACTGTTTTTT
d_call: NA; v_call: TRBV29-1; clone_size: few; j_call: TRBJ1-5; cdr3_aa: CSVGESNQPQHF; cdr3_nt: TGCAGCGTTGGAGAGAGCAATCAGCCCCAGCATTTT
d_call: TRBD1; v_call: TRBV6-5; clone_size: many; j_call: TRBJ2-3; cdr3_aa: CASSYVQGRGTDTQYF; cdr3_nt: TGTGCCAGCAGTTACGTACAGGGGCGAGGGACAGATACGCAGTATTTT
d_call: TRBD2; v_call: TRBV2; clone_size: many; j_call: TRBJ2-7; cdr3_aa: CASSRTSGIYEQYF; cdr3_nt: TGTGCCAGCAGCCGGACTAGCGGGATCTACGAGCAGTACTTC
d_call: TRBD1; v_call: TRBV29-1; clone_size: few; j_call: TRBJ1-2; cdr3_aa: CSGGQGTRDGYTF; cdr3_nt: TGCAGCGGTGGACAGGGTACAAGGGATGGCTACACCTTC